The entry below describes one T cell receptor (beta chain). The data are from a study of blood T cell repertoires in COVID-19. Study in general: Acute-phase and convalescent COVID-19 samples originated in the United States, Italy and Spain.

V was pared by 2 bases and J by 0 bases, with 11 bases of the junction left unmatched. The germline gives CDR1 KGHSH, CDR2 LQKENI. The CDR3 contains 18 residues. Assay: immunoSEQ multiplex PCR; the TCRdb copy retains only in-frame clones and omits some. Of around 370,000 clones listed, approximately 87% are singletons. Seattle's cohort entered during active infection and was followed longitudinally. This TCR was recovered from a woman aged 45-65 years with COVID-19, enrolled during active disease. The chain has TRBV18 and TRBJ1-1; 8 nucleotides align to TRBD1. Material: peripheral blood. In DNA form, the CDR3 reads TGTGCCAGCTCACCAGGGGCCGGACAGGGAGGTATGAACACTGAAGCTTTCTTT. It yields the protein CASSPGAGQGGMNTEAFF. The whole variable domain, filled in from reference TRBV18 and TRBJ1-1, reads NAGVMQNPRHLVRRRGQEARLRCSPMKGHSHVYWYRQLPEEGLKFMVYLQKENIIDESGMPKERFSAEFPKEGPSILRIQQVVRGDSAAYFCASSPGAGQGGMNTEAFFGQGTRLTVV.